The clone carrying this T cell receptor beta chain was counted only a few times. Method: immunoSEQ multiplex PCR; TCRdb's copy keeps in-frame clones and lacks some. The sample has about 200,000 clones, approximately 91% seen once. This specimen comes from a study of blood T cell repertoires in COVID-19. The length of the CDR3 is 15 residues. The germline gives CDR1 MNHEY, CDR2 SMNVEV (reference sequence). V gave up 2 bases and J gave up 2 bases, with 13 bases separating them. The chain recombines TRBV27 with TRBJ2-7; unclear D gene. The clonotype comes from a man aged 50-60 years with COVID-19, enrolled during active disease. Source material: peripheral blood. CDR3 region: CASSLLERRPYEQYF. CDR3 nucleotide sequence: TGTGCCAGCAGTTTACTAGAAAGAAGACCCTACGAGCAGTACTTC.